What follows describes a single T cell receptor beta chain. Its antigen is currently unknown. The record originates from a study of T cell responses to AZD1222 COVID-19 vaccine. Study-level points and caveats: Dominant at 160-218 and 743-854, vaccine-associated CD4 TCRs also spanned spike. A rise in Spike-specific TCR breadth and depth followed two AZD1222 doses. A mostly white British donor set with more females was recruited, and clonal diversity was possibly underestimated.

Trimming left V 2 bases short and J 6 bases short, with 21 bases between. The CDR3 loop spans 17 amino acids. CDR1 is MNHEY, CDR2 SVGEGT, per germline. Clones were read by immunoSEQ multiplex PCR, and TCRdb kept only the in-frame ones, dropping some. The repertoire includes over 65,000 clones, roughly 87% of them detected once, and roughly 5% sits in the top ten. This sequence originates from an adult who received the AZD1222 COVID-19 vaccine. The source material was peripheral blood, sampled 28 days after the second AZD1222 dose. This chain connects TRBV6-2 or TRBV6-3 to TRBJ2-3; the D call may be TRBD1 or TRBD2 (5 bases each). The DNA of the CDR3 is TGTGCCAGCAGTTACCTCTGGGGTGAGGGGCGCGACGATACGCAGTATTTT. Translated, it gives CASSYLWGEGRDDTQYF.